This is a list of T cell receptor beta chains from one sample in a study of T cells after yellow fever vaccination. One entry per CDR3 protein, called by TCRdb with MiXCR from the 5' RACE reads. The sample has approximately 510,000 distinct CDR3 sequences; 21% are singletons. Sequencing was performed on PBMCs, taken 20 to 25 days after the first yellow fever vaccination. The receptors here all came from a man aged 18-30 years who received the YFV17D yellow fever vaccine. Both conserved end residues are part of each CDR3. D genes are given only for firm matches. A row's size may be missing; if present it is once, few, many or a size class.

TRBJ1-3,.,TRBV7-2,few,TGTGCCAGCAGCCGCCCGCAGGCTGGAAACACCATATATTTT,CASSRPQAGNTIYF
TRBJ2-1,.,TRBV7-2,.,TGTGCCAGCAGCTGGAATGTAGACAATGAGCAGTTCTTC,CASSWNVDNEQFF
TRBJ2-5,.,TRBV11-2,.,TGTGCCAGCAGCTCCTGGACTATGCAAGAGACCCAGTACTTC,CASSSWTMQETQYF
TRBJ2-3,.,TRBV20-1,.,TGCAGTGCTAGGGCTGATTTGAGGGTCAGAGATACGCAGTATTTT,CSARADLRVRDTQYF
TRBJ2-7,.,TRBV20-1,many,TGCAGTGCTACGCTCCGGGACCCTTACGAGCAGTACTTC,CSATLRDPYEQYF
TRBJ2-1,TRBD2,TRBV7-2,.,TGTGCCAGCAGCTCGGGACTAGCGCCGGGGGGGCAGTTCTTC,CASSSGLAPGGQFF
TRBJ2-2,.,TRBV18,few,TGTGCCAGCTCACCACCGGGTTTCGCCGGGGAGCTGTTTTTT,CASSPPGFAGELFF
TRBJ1-1,TRBD1,TRBV7-6,.,TGTGCCAGCAGCACGACGACAGGGCGGAACACTGAAGCTTTCTTT,CASSTTTGRNTEAFF
TRBJ1-5,.,TRBV10-3,many,TGTGCCATCAGTGAGTCGTTTAGCAATCAGCCCCAGCATTTT,CAISESFSNQPQHF
TRBJ2-7,TRBD1,TRBV6-5,few,TGTGCCAGCAGTTACTACAGGGGTTTATCCTACGAGCAGTACTTC,CASSYYRGLSYEQYF
TRBJ2-1,TRBD1,TRBV20-1,few,TGCAGTGCGGAGGACAGGGGATCCCTTTATGAGCAGTTCTTC,CSAEDRGSLYEQFF
TRBJ2-5,.,TRBV21-1,few,TGTGCCAGCAGCAAGACCGGACGGGGAATTACTACAGACCAGTACTTC,CASSKTGRGITTDQYF
TRBJ2-1,TRBD1,TRBV24-1,few,TGTGCCACCAGTGACGCCGGGACAGGGGTCTACAATGAGCAGTTCTTC,CATSDAGTGVYNEQFF
TRBJ2-3,TRBD1,TRBV29-1,many,TGCAGCGTCAGACAGGGGGGCTTCGCAGATACGCAGTATTTT,CSVRQGGFADTQYF
TRBJ1-5,.,TRBV6-4,medium-sized,TGTGCCAGCAGTGACTTGGTATTTTGCAATCAGCCCCAGCATTTT,CASSDLVFCNQPQHF
TRBJ1-1,.,TRBV4-3,few,TGCGCCAGCAGCCAGGTCCTCCGGGACATCGGACGGAACACTGAAGCTTTCTTT,CASSQVLRDIGRNTEAFF
TRBJ1-2,.,TRBV5-6,.,TGTGCCAGCAGCTTGTGGGGGATCGGCTATGGCTACACCTTC,CASSLWGIGYGYTF
TRBJ2-3,TRBD2,TRBV7-2,few,TGTGCCAGCAGCTTACTCGGCGGGGGGGCCGTAGATACGCAGTATTTT,CASSLLGGGAVDTQYF